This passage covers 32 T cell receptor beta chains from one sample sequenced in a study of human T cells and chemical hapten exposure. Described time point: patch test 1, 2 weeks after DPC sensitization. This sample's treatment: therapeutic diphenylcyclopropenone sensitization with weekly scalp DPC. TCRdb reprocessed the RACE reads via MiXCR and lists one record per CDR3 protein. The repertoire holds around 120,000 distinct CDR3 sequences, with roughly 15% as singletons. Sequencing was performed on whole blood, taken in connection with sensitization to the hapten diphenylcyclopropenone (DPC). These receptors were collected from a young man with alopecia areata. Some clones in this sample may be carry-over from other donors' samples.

The CDR3: CASSSPGSRQVEQFF. CDR3 coding DNA: TGTGCCAGCAGCTCCCCAGGGTCCCGACAGGTGGAGCAGTTCTTC. This chain uses TRBV7-2 with TRBJ2-1; a weak D match, TRBD1 (6 bases). CDR1 and CDR2 (germline): SGHTA, FQGNSA. V lost 4 bases to trimming and J lost 10 bases, with 20 bases between them. This CDR3 is 15 amino acids long.

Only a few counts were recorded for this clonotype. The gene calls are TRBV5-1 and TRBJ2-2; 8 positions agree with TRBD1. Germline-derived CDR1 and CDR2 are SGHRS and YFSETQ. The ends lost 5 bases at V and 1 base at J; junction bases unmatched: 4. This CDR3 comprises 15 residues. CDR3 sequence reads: CASRPGQENTGELFF. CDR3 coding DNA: TGCGCCAGCAGGCCGGGACAGGAGAACACCGGGGAGCTGTTTTTT.

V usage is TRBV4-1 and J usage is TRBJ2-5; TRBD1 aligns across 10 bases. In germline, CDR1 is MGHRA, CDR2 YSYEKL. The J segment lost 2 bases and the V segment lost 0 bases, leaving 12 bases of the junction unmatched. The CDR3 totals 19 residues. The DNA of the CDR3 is TGCGCCAGCAGCCAAGATCCTGGGGGGAGACAGGGGGCTCAAGAGACCCAGTACTTC. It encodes CASSQDPGGRQGAQETQYF.

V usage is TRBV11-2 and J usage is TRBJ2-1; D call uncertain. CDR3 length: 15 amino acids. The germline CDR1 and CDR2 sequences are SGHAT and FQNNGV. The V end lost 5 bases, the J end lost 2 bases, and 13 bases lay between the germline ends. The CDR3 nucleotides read TGTGCCAGCAGCCCTCATTTCGAAGCCTACAATGAGCAGTTCTTC. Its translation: CASSPHFEAYNEQFF.

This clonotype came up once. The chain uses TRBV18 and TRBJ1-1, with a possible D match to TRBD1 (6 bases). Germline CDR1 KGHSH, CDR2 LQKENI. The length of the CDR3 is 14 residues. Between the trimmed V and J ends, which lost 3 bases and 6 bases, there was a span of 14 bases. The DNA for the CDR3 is TGTGCCAGCTCACCGAGGGGGGGGATCGCTGAAGCTTTCTTT. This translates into CASSPRGGIAEAFF.

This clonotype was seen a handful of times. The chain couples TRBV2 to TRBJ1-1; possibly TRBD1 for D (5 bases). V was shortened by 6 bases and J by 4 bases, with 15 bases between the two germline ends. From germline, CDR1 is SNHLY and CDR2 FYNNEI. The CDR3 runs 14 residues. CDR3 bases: TGTGCCAGCAGGATATTCGTTGGGGGCACTGAAGCTTTCTTT. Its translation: CASRIFVGGTEAFF.

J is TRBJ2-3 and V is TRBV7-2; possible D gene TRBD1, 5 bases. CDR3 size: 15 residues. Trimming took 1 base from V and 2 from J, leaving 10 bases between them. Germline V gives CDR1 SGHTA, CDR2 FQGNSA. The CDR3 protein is CASSLGIGATDTQYF. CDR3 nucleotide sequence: TGTGCCAGCAGCTTAGGGATTGGGGCCACAGATACGCAGTATTTT. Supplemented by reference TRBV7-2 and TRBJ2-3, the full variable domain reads GAGVSQSPSNKVTEKGKDVELRCDPISGHTALYWYRQSLGQGLEFLIYFQGNSAPDKSGLPSDRFSAERTGGSVSTLTIQRTQQEDSAVYLCASSLGIGATDTQYFGPGTRLTVL.

The CDR3 here is CASNDRAAYNEQFF. As DNA, the CDR3 is TGTGCCAGCAATGACAGGGCCGCCTACAATGAGCAGTTCTTC. V gene TRBV12-3 or TRBV12-4 combines with J gene TRBJ2-1; TRBD1 aligns across 7 bases. The CDR3 loop spans 14 amino acids. The ends lost 7 bases at V and 2 bases at J; junction bases unmatched: 5.

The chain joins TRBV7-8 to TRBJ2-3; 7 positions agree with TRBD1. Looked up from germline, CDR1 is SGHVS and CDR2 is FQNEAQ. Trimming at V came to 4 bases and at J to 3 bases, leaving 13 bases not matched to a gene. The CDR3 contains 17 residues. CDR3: CASSWDPGQKRTDTQYF. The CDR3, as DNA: TGTGCCAGCAGCTGGGATCCGGGACAGAAGAGGACAGATACGCAGTATTTT.

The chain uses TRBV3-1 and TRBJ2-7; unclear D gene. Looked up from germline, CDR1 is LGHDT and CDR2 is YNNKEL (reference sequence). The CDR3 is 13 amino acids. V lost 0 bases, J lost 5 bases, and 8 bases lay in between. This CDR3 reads CASSQDPAHEQYV. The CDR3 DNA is TGTGCCAGCAGCCAAGATCCAGCCCACGAGCAGTACGTC.

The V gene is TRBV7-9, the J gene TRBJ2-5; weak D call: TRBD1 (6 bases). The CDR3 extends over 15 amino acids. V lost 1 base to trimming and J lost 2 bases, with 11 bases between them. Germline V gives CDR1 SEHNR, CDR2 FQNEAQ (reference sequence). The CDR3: CASSLVGAPQETQYF. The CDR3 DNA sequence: TGTGCCAGCAGCTTAGTGGGGGCTCCTCAAGAGACCCAGTACTTC.

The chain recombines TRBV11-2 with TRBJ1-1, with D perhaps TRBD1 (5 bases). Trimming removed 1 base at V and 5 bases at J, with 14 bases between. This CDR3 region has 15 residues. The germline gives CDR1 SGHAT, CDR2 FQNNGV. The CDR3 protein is CASSLGPAGGTEAFF. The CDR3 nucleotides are TGTGCCAGCAGCTTAGGACCCGCCGGGGGGACTGAAGCTTTCTTT. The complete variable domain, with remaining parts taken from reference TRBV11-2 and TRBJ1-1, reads EAGVAQSPRYKIIEKRQSVAFWCNPISGHATLYWYQQILGQGPKLLIQFQNNGVVDDSQLPKDRFSAERLKGVDSTLKIQPAKLEDSAVYLCASSLGPAGGTEAFFGQGTRLTVV.

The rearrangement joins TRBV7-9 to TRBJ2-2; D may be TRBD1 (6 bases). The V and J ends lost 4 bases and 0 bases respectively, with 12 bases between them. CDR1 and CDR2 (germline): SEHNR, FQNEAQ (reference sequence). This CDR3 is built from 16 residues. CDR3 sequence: CASSSDRFANTGELFF. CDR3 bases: TGTGCCAGCAGCTCAGACAGGTTCGCGAACACCGGGGAGCTGTTTTTT.

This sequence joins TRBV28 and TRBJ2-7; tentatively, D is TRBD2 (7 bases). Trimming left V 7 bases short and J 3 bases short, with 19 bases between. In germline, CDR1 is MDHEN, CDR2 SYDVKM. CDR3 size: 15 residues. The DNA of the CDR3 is TGTGCCAGCACTGTTGGGGGGGCGGTGGTCTACGAGCAGTACTTC. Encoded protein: CASTVGGAVVYEQYF.

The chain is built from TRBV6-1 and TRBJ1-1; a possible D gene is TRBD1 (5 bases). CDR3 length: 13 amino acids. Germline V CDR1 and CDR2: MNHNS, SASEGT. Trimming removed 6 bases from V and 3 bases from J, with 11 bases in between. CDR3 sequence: CASRWGIDTEAFF. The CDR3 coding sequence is TGTGCCAGCAGATGGGGGATTGACACTGAAGCTTTCTTT.

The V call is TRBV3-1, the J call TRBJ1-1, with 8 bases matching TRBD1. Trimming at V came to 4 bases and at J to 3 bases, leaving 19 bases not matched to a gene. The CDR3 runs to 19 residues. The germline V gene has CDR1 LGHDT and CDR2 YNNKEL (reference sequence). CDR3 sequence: CASSPLGTGGRGRHTEAFF. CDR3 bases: TGTGCCAGCAGCCCCCTCGGGACAGGAGGGAGGGGGCGTCACACTGAAGCTTTCTTT.

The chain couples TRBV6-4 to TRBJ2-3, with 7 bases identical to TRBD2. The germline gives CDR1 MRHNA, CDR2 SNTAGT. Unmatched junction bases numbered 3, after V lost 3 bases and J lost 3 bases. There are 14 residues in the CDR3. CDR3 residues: CASSEGGGTDTQYF. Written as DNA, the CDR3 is TGTGCCAGCAGTGAGGGCGGGGGAACAGATACGCAGTATTTT.

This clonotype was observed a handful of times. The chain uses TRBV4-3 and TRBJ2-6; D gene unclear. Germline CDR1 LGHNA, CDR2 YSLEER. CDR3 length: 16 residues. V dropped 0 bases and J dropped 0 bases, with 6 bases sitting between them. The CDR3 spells CASSQDRHSGANVLTF. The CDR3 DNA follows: TGCGCCAGCAGCCAAGATCGGCACTCTGGGGCCAACGTCCTGACTTTC.

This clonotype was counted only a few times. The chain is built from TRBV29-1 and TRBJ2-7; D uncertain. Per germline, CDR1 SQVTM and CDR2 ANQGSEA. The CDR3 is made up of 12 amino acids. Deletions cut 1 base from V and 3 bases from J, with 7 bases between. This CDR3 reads CSVEADGYEQYF. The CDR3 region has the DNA TGCAGCGTTGAAGCCGACGGCTACGAGCAGTACTTC.

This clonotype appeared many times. CDR3 residues: CASSFQDTDTQYF. The CDR3 DNA is TGTGCCAGCAGTTTTCAGGACACAGATACGCAGTATTTT. The chain recombines TRBV27 with TRBJ2-3; D is uncertain. Germline V gene sequence: CDR1 MNHEY, CDR2 SMNVEV (reference sequence). This CDR3 comprises 13 residues. Trimming removed 3 bases from V and 2 bases from J, with 6 bases in between.

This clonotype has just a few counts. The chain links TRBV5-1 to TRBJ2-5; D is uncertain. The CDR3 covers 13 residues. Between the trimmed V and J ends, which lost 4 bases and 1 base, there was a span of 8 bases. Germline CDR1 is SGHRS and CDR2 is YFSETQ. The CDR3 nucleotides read TGCGCCAGCAGCGGGTACATCCAAGAGACCCAGTACTTC. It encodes CASSGYIQETQYF. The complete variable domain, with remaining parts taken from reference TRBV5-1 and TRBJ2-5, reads KAGVTQTPRYLIKTRGQQVTLSCSPISGHRSVSWYQQTPGQGLQFLFEYFSETQRNKGNFPGRFSGRQFSNSRSEMNVSTLELGDSALYLCASSGYIQETQYFGPGTRLLVL.

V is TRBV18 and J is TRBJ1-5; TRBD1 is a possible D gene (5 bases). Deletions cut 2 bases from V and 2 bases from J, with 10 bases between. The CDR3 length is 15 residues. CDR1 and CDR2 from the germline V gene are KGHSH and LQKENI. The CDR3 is CASSPLGDRNQPQHF. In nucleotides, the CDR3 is TGTGCCAGCTCACCATTGGGGGACCGCAATCAGCCCCAGCATTTT.

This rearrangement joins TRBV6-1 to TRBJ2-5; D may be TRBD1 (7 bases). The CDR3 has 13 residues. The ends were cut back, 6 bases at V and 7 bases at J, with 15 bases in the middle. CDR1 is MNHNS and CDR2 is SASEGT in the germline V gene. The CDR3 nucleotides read TGTGCCAGCAGCCCGGACAGGCGGGGGACCCAGTACTTC. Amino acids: CASSPDRRGTQYF.

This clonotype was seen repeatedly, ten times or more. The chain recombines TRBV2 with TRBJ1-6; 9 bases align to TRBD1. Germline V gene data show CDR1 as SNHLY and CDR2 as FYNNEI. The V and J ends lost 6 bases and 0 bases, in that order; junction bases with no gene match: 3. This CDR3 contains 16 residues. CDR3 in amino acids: CASRGQGRSYNSPLHF. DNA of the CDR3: TGTGCCAGCAGGGGACAGGGACGCTCCTATAATTCACCCCTCCACTTT.

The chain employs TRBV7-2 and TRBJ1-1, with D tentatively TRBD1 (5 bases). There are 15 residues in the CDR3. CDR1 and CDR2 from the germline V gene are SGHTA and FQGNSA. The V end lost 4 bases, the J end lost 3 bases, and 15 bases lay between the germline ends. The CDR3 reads CASSWTGAGDTEAFF. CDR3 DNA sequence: TGTGCCAGCAGCTGGACCGGGGCAGGCGACACTGAAGCTTTCTTT.

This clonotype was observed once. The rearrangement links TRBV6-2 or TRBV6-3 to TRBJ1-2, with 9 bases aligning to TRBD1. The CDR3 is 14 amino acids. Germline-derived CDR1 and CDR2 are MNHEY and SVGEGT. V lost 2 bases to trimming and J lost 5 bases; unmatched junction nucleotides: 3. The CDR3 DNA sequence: TGTGCCAGCAGTTACACCGGGACAGGGTATGGCTACACCTTC. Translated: CASSYTGTGYGYTF.

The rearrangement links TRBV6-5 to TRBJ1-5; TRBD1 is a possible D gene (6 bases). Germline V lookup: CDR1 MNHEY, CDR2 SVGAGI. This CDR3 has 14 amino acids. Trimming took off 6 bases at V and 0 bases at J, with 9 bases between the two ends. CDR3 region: CASSRTVSNQPQHF. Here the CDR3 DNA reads TGTGCCAGCAGCCGGACAGTTAGCAATCAGCCCCAGCATTTT.

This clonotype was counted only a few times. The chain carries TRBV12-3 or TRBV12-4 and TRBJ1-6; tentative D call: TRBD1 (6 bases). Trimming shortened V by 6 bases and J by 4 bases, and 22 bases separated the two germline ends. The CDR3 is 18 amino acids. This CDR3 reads CASRGQSQIGKYNSPLHF. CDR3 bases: TGTGCCAGCAGAGGACAGTCCCAGATCGGCAAATATAATTCACCCCTCCACTTT.

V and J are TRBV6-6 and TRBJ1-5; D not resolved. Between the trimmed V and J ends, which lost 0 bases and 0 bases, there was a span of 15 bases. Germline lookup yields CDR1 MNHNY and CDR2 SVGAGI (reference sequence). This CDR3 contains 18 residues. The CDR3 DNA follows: TGTGCCAGCAGTTACTCGAACCCGGGGTCGTATAGCAATCAGCCCCAGCATTTT. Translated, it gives CASSYSNPGSYSNQPQHF.

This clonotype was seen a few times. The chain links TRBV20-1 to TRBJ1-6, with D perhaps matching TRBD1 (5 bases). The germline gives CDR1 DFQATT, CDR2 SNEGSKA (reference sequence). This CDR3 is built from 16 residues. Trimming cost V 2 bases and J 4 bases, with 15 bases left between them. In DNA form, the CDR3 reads TGCAGTGCTAGACTGCTTGGGGCTGGATATAATTCACCCCTCCACTTT. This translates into CSARLLGAGYNSPLHF.

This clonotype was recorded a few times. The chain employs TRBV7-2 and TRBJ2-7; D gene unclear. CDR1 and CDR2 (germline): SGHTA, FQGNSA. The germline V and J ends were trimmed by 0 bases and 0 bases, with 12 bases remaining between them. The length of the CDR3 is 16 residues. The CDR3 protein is CASSLASGNPSYEQYF. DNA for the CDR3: TGTGCCAGCAGCTTAGCGTCGGGTAACCCCTCCTACGAGCAGTACTTC. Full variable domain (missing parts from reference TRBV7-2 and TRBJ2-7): GAGVSQSPSNKVTEKGKDVELRCDPISGHTALYWYRQSLGQGLEFLIYFQGNSAPDKSGLPSDRFSAERTGGSVSTLTIQRTQQEDSAVYLCASSLASGNPSYEQYFGPGTRLTVT.

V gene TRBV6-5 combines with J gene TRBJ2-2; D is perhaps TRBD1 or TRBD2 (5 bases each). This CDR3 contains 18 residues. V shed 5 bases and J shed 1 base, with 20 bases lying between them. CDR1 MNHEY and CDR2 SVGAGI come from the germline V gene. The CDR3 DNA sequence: TGTGCCAGCAGTCGTCGAACCGGGACGGGGAGGAACACCGGGGAGCTGTTTTTT. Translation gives CASSRRTGTGRNTGELFF.